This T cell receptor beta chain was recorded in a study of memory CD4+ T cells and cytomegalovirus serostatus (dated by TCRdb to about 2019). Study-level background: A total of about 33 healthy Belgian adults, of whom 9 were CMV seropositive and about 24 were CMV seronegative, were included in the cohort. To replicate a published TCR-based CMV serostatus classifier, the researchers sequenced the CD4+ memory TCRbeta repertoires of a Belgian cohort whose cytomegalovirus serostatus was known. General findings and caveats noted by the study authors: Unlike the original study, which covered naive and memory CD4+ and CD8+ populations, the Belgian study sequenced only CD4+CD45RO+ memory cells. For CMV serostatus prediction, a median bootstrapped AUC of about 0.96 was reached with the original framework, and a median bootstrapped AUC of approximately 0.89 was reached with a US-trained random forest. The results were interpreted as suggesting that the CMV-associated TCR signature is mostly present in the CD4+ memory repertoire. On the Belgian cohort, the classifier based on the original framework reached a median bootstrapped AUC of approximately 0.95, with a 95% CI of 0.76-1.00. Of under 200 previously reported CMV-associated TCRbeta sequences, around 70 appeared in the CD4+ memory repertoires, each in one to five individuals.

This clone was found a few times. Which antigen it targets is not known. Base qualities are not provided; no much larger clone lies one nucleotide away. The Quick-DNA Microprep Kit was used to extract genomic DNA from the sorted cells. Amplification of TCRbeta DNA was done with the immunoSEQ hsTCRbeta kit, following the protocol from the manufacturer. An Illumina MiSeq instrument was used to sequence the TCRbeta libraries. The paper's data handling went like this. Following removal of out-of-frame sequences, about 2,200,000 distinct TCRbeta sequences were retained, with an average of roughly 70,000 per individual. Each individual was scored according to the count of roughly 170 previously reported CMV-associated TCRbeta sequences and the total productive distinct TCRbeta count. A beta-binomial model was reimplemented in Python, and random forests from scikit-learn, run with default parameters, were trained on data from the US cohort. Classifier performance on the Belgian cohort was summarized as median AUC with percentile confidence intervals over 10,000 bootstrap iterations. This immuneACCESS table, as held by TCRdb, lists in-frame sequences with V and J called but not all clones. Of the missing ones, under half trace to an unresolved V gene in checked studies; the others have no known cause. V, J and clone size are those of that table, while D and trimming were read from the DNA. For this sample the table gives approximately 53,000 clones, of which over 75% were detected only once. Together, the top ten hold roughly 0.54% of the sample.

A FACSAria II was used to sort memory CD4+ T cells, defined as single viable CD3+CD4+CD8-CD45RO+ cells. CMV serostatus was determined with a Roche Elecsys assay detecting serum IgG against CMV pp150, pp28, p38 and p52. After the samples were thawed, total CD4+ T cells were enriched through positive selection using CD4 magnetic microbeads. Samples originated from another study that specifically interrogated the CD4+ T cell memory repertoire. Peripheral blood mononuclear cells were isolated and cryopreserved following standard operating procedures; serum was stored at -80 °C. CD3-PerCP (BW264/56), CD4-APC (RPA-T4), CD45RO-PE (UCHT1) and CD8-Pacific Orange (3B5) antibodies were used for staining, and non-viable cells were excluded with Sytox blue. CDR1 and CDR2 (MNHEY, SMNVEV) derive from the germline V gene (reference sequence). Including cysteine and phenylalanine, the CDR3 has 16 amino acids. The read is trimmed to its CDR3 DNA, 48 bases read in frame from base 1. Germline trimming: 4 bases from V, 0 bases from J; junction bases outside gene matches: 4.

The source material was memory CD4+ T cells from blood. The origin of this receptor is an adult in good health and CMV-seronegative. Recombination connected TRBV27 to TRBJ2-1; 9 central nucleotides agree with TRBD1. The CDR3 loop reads CASSSSGQGSYNEQFF. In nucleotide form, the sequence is TGTGCCAGCAGTTCATCGGGACAGGGCTCCTACAATGAGCAGTTCTTC.